The source of this T cell receptor (beta chain) is a study of blood T cell repertoires in COVID-19. At the level of the study: Acute-phase and convalescent COVID-19 samples originated in the United States, Italy and Spain. T cells, B-cell-depleted T cells, or PBMCs supplied cDNA or gDNA.

The cohort comprised adults aged about 18 to 100 years residing in 24 US areas. CDR3 length: 18 residues. V was shortened by 3 bases and J by 1 base, with 19 bases between the two germline ends. CDR1 and CDR2 from the germline V gene are KGHDR and SFDVKD. The data were produced by immunoSEQ multiplex PCR, yet TCRdb's version contains in-frame clones alone and is incomplete. The repertoire includes 200,000 to 300,000 clones, approximately 89% of them detected once, and 2% to 2.5% sits in the top ten. Sequencing was done on a sample of PBMCs or T cells enriched from blood (not recorded which). This chain joins TRBV24-1 and TRBJ2-3, with a weak D call TRBD2 (6 bases). This sequence originates from a woman aged 40 to 50 with acute COVID-19. This CDR3 is CATSDVTGAPSGTDTQYF. The DNA of the CDR3 is TGTGCCACCAGTGATGTGACGGGAGCTCCATCAGGCACAGATACGCAGTATTTT.